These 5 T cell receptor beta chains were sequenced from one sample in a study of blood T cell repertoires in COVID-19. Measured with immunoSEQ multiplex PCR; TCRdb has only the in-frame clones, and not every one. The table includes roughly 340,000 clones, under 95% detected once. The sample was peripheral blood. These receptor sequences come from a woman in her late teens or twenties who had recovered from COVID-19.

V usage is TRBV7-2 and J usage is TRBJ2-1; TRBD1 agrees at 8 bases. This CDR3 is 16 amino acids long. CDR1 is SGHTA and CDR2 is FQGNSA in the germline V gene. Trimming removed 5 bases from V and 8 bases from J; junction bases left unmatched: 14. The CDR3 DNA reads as TGTGCCAGCAGCCTCAACCCAGGGGGCGCGTTGGATGAGCAGTTCTTC. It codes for CASSLNPGGALDEQFF.

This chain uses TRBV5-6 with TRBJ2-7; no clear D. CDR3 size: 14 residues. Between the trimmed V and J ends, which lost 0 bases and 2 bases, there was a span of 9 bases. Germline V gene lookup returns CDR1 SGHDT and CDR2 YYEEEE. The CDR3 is CASSLGTIAYEQYV. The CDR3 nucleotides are TGTGCCAGCAGCTTGGGTACGATAGCCTACGAGCAGTACGTC.

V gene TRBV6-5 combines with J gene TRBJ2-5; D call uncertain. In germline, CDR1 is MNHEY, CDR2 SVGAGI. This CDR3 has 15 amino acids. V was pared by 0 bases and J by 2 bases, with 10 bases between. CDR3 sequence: CASSYSLRRQETQYF. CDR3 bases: TGTGCCAGCAGTTACTCGCTGCGTCGGCAAGAGACCCAGTACTTC.

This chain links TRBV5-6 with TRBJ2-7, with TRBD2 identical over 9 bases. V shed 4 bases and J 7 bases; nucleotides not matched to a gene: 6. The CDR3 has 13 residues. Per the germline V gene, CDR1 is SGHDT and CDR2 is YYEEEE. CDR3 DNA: TGTGCCAGCAGCCCCGGACTAGCGAATGAGCAGTACGTC. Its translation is CASSPGLANEQYV.

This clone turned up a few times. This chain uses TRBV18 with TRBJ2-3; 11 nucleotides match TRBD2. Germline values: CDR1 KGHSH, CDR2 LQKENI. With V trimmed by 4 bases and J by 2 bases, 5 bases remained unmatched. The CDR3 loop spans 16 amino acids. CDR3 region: CASSQLAGGNTDTQYF. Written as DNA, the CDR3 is TGTGCCAGCTCACAGCTAGCGGGAGGTAACACAGATACGCAGTATTTT.